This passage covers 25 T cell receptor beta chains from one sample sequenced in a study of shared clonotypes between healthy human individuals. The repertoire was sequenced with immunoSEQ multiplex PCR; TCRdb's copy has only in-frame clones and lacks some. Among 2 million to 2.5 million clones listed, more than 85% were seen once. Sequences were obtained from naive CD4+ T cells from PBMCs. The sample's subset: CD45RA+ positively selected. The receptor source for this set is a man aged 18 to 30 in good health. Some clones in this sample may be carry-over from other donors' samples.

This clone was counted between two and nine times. CDR3 sequence reads: CASKRGEGTEDGYTF. CDR3 DNA: TGCGCCAGCAAGCGGGGTGAGGGGACAGAGGATGGCTACACCTTC. The chain uses TRBV5-1 and TRBJ1-2; 7 nucleotides align to TRBD1. With 6 bases clipped from V and 6 bases from J, the junction kept 14 bases outside the gene matches. Germline loops: CDR1 SGHRS, CDR2 YFSETQ. This CDR3 has 15 amino acids.

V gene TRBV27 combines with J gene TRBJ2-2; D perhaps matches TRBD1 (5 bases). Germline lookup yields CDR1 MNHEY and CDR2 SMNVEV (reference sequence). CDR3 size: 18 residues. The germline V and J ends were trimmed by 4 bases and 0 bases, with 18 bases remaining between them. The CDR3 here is CASSSQHRIMANTGELFF. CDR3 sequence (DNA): TGTGCCAGCAGTTCTCAACACAGGATTATGGCGAACACCGGGGAGCTGTTTTTT.

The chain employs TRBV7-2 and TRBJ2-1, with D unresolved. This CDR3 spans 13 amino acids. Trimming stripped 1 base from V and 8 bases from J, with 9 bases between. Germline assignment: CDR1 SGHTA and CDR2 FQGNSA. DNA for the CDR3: TGTGCCAGCAGCTTAGTCTCCCACGATGAGCAGTTCTTC. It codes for CASSLVSHDEQFF.

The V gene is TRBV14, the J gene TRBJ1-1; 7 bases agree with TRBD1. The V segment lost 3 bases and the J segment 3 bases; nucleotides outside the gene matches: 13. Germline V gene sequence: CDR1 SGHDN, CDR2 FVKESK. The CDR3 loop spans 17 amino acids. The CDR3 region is CASSHRQGRVSDTEAFF. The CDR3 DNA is TGTGCCAGCAGCCATAGACAGGGAAGGGTGTCCGACACTGAAGCTTTCTTT.

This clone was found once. The chain's CDR3 is CASSSDGGTSGSRGDNEQFF. The CDR3 DNA reads as TGTGCCAGCAGCTCAGACGGTGGGACTAGCGGGAGTAGAGGGGACAATGAGCAGTTCTTC. The chain carries TRBV5-5 and TRBJ2-1; 14 bases match TRBD2. With V trimmed by 3 bases and J by 5 bases, 16 bases remained unmatched. Per the germline V gene, CDR1 is SGHKS and CDR2 is YYEKEE (reference sequence). The CDR3 extends over 20 amino acids.

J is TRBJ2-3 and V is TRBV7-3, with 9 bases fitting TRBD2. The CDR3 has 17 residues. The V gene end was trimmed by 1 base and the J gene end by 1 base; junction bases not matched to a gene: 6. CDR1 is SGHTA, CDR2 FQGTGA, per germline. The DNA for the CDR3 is TGTGCCAGCAGCTTAAAAGCTAGCGGGGATGGCACAGATACGCAGTATTTT. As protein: CASSLKASGDGTDTQYF.

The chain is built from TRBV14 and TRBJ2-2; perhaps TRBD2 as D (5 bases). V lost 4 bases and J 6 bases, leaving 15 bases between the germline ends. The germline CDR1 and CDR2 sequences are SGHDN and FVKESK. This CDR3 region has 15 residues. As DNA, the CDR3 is TGTGCCAGCAGCCGGCCCGGGAAGGGTTCCGGGGAGCTGTTTTTT. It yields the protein CASSRPGKGSGELFF.

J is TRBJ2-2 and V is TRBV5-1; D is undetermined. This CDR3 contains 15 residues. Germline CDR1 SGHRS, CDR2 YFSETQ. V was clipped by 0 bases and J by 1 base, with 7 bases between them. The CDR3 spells CASSLEHQNTGELFF. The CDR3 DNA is TGCGCCAGCAGCTTGGAACACCAGAACACCGGGGAGCTGTTTTTT.

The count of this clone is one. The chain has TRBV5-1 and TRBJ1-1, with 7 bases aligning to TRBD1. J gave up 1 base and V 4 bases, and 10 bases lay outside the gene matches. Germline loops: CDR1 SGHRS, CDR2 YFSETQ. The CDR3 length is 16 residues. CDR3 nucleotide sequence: TGCGCCAGCAGCCAGTCAGGGACAGCGGAGAACACTGAAGCTTTCTTT. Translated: CASSQSGTAENTEAFF. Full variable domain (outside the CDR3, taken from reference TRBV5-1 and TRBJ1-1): KAGVTQTPRYLIKTRGQQVTLSCSPISGHRSVSWYQQTPGQGLQFLFEYFSETQRNKGNFPGRFSGRQFSNSRSEMNVSTLELGDSALYLCASSQSGTAENTEAFFGQGTRLTVV.

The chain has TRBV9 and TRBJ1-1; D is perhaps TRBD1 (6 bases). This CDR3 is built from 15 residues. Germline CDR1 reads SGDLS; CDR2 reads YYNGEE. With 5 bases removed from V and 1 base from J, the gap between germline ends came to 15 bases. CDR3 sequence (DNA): TGTGCCAGCAGACCACCGGGACACCAGAACACTGAAGCTTTCTTT. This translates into CASRPPGHQNTEAFF.

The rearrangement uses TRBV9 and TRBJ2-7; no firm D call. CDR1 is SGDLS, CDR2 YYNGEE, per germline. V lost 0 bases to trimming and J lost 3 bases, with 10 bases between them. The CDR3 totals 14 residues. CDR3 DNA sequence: TGTGCCAGCAGCGTAGCAGCTTCAAACTACGAGCAGTACTTC. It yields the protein CASSVAASNYEQYF.

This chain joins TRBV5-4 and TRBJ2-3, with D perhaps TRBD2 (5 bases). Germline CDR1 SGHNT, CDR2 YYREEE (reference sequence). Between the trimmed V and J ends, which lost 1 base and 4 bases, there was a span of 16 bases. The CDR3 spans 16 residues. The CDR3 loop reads CASSLFAGITADTQYF. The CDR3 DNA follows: TGTGCCAGCAGCTTGTTTGCGGGTATCACCGCAGATACGCAGTATTTT.

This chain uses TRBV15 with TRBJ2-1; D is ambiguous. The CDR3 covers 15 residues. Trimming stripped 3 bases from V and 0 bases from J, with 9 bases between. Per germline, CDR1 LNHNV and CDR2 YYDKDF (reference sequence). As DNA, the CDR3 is TGTGCCACCAGCAGGGACCAAAGCTCCTACAATGAGCAGTTCTTC. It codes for CATSRDQSSYNEQFF.

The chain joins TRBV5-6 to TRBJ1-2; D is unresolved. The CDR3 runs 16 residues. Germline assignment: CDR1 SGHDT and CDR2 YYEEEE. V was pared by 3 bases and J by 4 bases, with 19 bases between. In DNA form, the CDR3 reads TGTGCCAGCAGCTCGCCCTGGGCAGAGGCCCGCTATGGCTACACCTTC. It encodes CASSSPWAEARYGYTF.

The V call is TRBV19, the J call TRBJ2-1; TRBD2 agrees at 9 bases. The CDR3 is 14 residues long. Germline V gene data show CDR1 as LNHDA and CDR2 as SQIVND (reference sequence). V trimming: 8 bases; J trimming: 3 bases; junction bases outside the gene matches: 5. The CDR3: CASAGTSFYNEQFF. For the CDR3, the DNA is TGTGCCAGTGCCGGGACTAGCTTCTACAATGAGCAGTTCTTC.

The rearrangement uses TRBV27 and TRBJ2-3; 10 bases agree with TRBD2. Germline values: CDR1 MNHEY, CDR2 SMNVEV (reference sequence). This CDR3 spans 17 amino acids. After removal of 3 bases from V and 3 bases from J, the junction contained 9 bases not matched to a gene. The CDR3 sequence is CASSLSSSGSPTDTQYF. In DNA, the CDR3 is TGTGCCAGCAGTTTGTCGTCTAGCGGGAGCCCAACAGATACGCAGTATTTT.

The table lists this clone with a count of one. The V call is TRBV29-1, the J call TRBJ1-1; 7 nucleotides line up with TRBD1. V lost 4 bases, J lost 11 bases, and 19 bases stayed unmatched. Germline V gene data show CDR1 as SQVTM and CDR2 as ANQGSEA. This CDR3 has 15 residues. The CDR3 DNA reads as TGCAGCGTTGTCCGACAGGGCGCGGACCGGCTCCGTGCTTTCTTT. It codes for CSVVRQGADRLRAFF. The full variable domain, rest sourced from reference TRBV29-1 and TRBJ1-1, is SAVISQKPSRDICQRGTSLTIQCQVDSQVTMMFWYRQQPGQSLTLIATANQGSEATYESGFVIDKFPISRPNLTFSTLTVSNMSPEDSSIYLCSVVRQGADRLRAFFGQGTRLTVV.

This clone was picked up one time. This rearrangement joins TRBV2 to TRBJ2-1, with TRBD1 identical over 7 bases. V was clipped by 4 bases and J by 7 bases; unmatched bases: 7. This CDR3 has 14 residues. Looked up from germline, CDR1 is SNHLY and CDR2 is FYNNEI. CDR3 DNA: TGTGCCAGCAGTGTTGAGACAGGGTGGAATGAGCAGTTCTTC. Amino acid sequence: CASSVETGWNEQFF.

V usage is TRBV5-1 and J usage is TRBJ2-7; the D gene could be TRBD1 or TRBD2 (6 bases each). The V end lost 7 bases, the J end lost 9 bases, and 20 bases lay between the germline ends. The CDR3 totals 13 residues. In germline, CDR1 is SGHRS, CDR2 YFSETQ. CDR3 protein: CASGTGTPGGQYF. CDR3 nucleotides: TGCGCCAGCGGCACCGGGACACCCGGGGGGCAGTACTTC.

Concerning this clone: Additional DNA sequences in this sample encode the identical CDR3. The CDR3 sequence is CASSLQGAYEQYF. As DNA, the CDR3 is TGTGCCAGCAGCCTGCAGGGGGCATACGAGCAGTACTTC. V gene TRBV28 combines with J gene TRBJ2-7, with 8 bases fitting TRBD1. This CDR3 contains 13 residues. With 6 bases clipped from V and 4 bases from J, the junction kept 5 bases outside the gene matches. Per germline, CDR1 MDHEN and CDR2 SYDVKM.

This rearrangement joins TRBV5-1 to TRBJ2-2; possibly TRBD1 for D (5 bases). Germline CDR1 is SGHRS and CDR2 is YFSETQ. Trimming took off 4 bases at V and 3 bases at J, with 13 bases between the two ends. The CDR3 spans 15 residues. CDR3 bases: TGCGCCAGCAGCCGCTGGGGCCTGGACACCGGGGAGCTGTTTTTT. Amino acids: CASSRWGLDTGELFF.

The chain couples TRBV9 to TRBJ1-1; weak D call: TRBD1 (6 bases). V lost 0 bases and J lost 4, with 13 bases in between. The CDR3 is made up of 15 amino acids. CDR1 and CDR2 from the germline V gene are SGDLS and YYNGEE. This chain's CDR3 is CASSVVQGPGTEAFF. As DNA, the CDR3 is TGTGCCAGCAGCGTAGTTCAGGGGCCCGGCACTGAAGCTTTCTTT.

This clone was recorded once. The CDR3 spells CASSGQGRYEQYF. In DNA, the CDR3 is TGTGCCAGCAGTGGACAGGGACGCTACGAGCAGTACTTC. The chain links TRBV2 to TRBJ2-7; the match to TRBD1 covers 7 bases. V shed 4 bases and J 3 bases; nucleotides not matched to a gene: 3. The CDR3 has 13 amino acids. Germline assignment: CDR1 SNHLY and CDR2 FYNNEI.

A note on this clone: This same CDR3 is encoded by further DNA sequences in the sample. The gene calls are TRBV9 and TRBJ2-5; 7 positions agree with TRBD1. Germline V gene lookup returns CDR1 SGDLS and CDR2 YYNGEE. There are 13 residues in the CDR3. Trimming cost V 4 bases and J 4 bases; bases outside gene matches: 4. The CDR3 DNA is TGTGCCAGCAGCCCACGACAGGGAGAGACCCAGTACTTC. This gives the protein CASSPRQGETQYF.

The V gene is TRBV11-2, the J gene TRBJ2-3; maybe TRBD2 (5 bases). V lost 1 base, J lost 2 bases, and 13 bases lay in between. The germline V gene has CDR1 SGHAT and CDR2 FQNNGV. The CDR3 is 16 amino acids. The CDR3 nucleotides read TGTGCCAGCAGCTTAGCCCCCGGACTTGACACAGATACGCAGTATTTT. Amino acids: CASSLAPGLDTDTQYF.